The 5 T cell receptor beta chains presented below share a single source sample, sequenced in a study of Graves' ophthalmopathy and Graves' hyperthyroidism. RNA transcripts provided the template for amplifying TCR beta CDR3 regions. HTBI-primed RT-PCR formed the first round, and a multiplex PCR formed the second. TCRdb fed the multiplex PCR reads into MiXCR, producing one record per CDR3 protein. The sample lists 500,000 to 800,000 distinct CDR3 sequences, over 40% occurring once. The sample consisted of peripheral blood. These receptors originate from an adult man with Graves' ophthalmopathy.

Details on this clonotype: This may come from a read error, since a much larger clone is one base off. The gene calls are TRBV19 and TRBJ2-5; 8 positions match TRBD1. Germline V CDR1 and CDR2: LNHDA, SQIVND (reference sequence). The CDR3 is 15 residues long. The CDR3 DNA follows: TGTGCCAGTAATATAGGTACGACAGGGGAAGAGACCCAGTACTTC. Residues: CASNIGTTGEETQYF. Drawing the rest from reference TRBV19 and TRBJ2-5, the complete variable domain is DGGITQSPKYLFRKEGQNVTLSCEQNLNHDAMYWYRQDPGQGLRLIYYSQIVNDFQKGDIAEGYSVSREKKESFPLTVTSAQKNPTAFYLCASNIGTTGEETQYFGPGTRLLVL.

On this clonotype itself: The junction departs from the called germline gene at one end, perhaps through a read error. This chain links TRBV5-1 with TRBJ2-5; D remains unclear. Per the germline V gene, CDR1 is SGHRS and CDR2 is YFSETQ. This CDR3 contains 13 residues. CDR3 residues: CAGSLNIQETQYF. CDR3 nucleotide sequence: TGCGCCGGCAGCTTGAACATACAAGAGACCCAGTACTTC. Filled out from reference TRBV5-1 and TRBJ2-5, the complete variable domain reads KAGVTQTPRYLIKTRGQQVTLSCSPISGHRSVSWYQQTPGQGLQFLFEYFSETQRNKGNFPGRFSGRQFSNSRSEMNVSTLELGDSALYLCAGSLNIQETQYFGPGTRLLVL.

The sample holds a few counts of this clonotype. The chain recombines TRBV12-3 or TRBV12-4 with TRBJ2-7; D might be TRBD2 (6 bases). This CDR3 comprises 13 residues. The V and J ends lost 3 bases and 7 bases respectively, with 13 bases between them. CDR3 nucleotides: TGTGCCAGCAGTTTCCGGGGGTCGCTGGAGCAGTACTTC. Its protein product is CASSFRGSLEQYF.

The sample holds many counts of this clonotype. The chain is built from TRBV7-2 and TRBJ2-7; D is unclear. Per germline, CDR1 SGHTA and CDR2 FQGNSA. The CDR3 extends over 17 amino acids. V lost 1 base to trimming and J lost 4 bases, with 20 bases between them. CDR3 sequence reads: CASSLGRAKAGAYEQYF. CDR3 DNA sequence: TGTGCCAGCAGCTTAGGAAGGGCGAAGGCAGGCGCGTACGAGCAGTACTTC.

This clonotype has a count of ten or more. The chain recombines TRBV19 with TRBJ1-2; D remains unclear. The CDR3 extends over 11 amino acids. Germline CDR1 and CDR2: LNHDA and SQIVND (reference sequence). Trimming pared 4 bases from V and 6 bases from J, leaving 6 bases between. CDR3 nucleotides: TGTGCCAGTAGTACCCCCCATGGCTACACCTTC. Translated, it gives CASSTPHGYTF.